A single sample gave rise to the 21 T cell receptor beta chains below, sequenced in a study of tumor and adjacent non-tumor tissue in lung cancer. Three rounds of nested PCR, following a modified ARM-PCR protocol, produced the TCRbeta library. TCRdb re-called the multiplex PCR reads through MiXCR, storing one row per CDR3 protein. The sample lists around 74,000 distinct CDR3 sequences; under 70% were seen once. No cell sorting was done before RNA was extracted from the tissue. This non-tumor lung sample came from over 3 cm beyond the tumor edge. The specimen was distant non-tumor lung tissue. The origin of the receptors is a woman in her 50s with non-small cell lung cancer.

Regarding this clonotype: This clone may be a read error of a much larger clone one base away. This chain connects TRBV14 to TRBJ2-5; D remains ambiguous. This CDR3 region has 11 residues. Germline CDR1 is SGHDN and CDR2 is FVKESK. Written as DNA, the CDR3 is TGTGCCAACAGCCAATCTGAGACCCAGTACTTC. Its protein is CANSQSETQYF.

As to this clonotype: At one boundary the junction diverges from the germline segment, which might be a read error. This sequence joins TRBV20-1 and TRBJ2-4; 13 nucleotides align to TRBD2. Germline assignment: CDR1 DFQATT and CDR2 SNEGSKA (reference sequence). The CDR3 runs 21 residues. CDR3 DNA: TGCGGTGCTAGAGACCATCCGTCCGGGACTAGCGGGGATGTAGCCAAAAACATTCAGTACTTC. Residues: CGARDHPSGTSGDVAKNIQYF.

Worth noting for this clonotype: The conserved phenylalanine or tryptophan is not found at the CDR3 terminus, so this likely reflects a read error. The chain employs TRBV20-1 and TRBJ2-2; D is uncertain. The germline V gene encodes CDR1 DFQATT and CDR2 SNEGSKA (reference sequence). This CDR3 comprises 14 residues. Here the CDR3 DNA reads TGCAGTGCTAGACCCCATGAGAACACCGCGGAGCTGTTTTCT. This gives the protein CSARPHENTAELFS.

Points on this clonotype: One base away lies a much larger clone, so this may be a sequencing read error. The CDR3 here is CANSGTEDSGNTIYF. The CDR3 DNA is TGTGCCAACAGCGGGACAGAGGATTCTGGAAACACCATATATTTT. J is TRBJ1-3 and V is TRBV6-2 or TRBV6-3; 7 nucleotides agree with TRBD1. CDR1 MNHEY and CDR2 SVGEGT come from the germline V gene. CDR3 length equals 15 residues. V shed 10 bases and J 1 base; nucleotides not matched to a gene: 10.

This clonotype was seen repeatedly, ten times or more. The chain couples TRBV28 to TRBJ2-7; 10 bases align to TRBD2. This CDR3 has 15 residues. Germline CDR1 reads MDHEN; CDR2 reads SYDVKM. J lost 4 bases, V lost 7 bases, and 10 bases had no gene match. CDR3 DNA sequence: TGTGCCAGCATGGCTAGCGGGAGTTTTGGTTACGAGCAGTACTTC. The encoded protein is CASMASGSFGYEQYF.

As regards this clonotype: With a much larger clone just one base away, this may be a read error. The V gene is TRBV6-2 or TRBV6-3, the J gene TRBJ1-3; tentative D call: TRBD1 (6 bases). Trimming pared 8 bases from V and 4 bases from J, leaving 15 bases between. CDR3 length: 14 residues. Germline-derived CDR1 and CDR2 are MNHEY and SVGEGT. The CDR3 reads CASGDTGSGNTIYF. DNA of the CDR3: TGTGCCAGCGGTGATACAGGGTCCGGAAACACCATATATTTT.

Details on this clonotype: Being one base from a much bigger clone, this may be a read error. This chain joins TRBV29-1 and TRBJ2-7; 9 nucleotides line up with TRBD2. This CDR3 contains 12 residues. Germline CDR1 is SQVTM and CDR2 is ANQGSEA. The CDR3 bases are TGCGGCGGGGGGGACATTTCCTACGAGCAGTACTTC. It yields the protein CGGGDISYEQYF.

This clonotype was detected only once. The germline gene is not matched at one end of the junction; a read error may be the cause. V gene TRBV2 combines with J gene TRBJ2-7, with D perhaps given as TRBD1 or TRBD2 (5 bases each). Germline CDR1 is SNHLY and CDR2 is FYNNEI. The length of the CDR3 is 13 residues. The DNA of the CDR3 is TGTGCCAGCAGTGCCGGGAAGGGGAACGAGCAGTATTTC. Protein product: CASSAGKGNEQYF.

The table lists this clonotype with a count of one. The CDR3 ends on some other residue instead of the conserved phenylalanine or tryptophan, so this is likely a read error. The chain uses TRBV12-3 or TRBV12-4 and TRBJ2-2; possibly TRBD1 or TRBD2 for D (5 bases each). This CDR3 contains 14 residues. This CDR3 is CASSWGISAGDLFL. CDR3 sequence (DNA): TGTGCCAGCAGTTGGGGGATTAGCGCCGGGGACCTGTTTTTA.

This clonotype was detected once. Germline and junction disagree at one end, which may indicate a read error. The chain combines TRBV11-2 with TRBJ2-5; TRBD1 aligns across 7 bases. Per the germline V gene, CDR1 is SGHAT and CDR2 is FQNNGV. The CDR3 totals 15 residues. In nucleotides, the CDR3 is TGTGCCAGCAGCACAGGGGAGAATTTACAAGAGACCCAGTGCTTC. It codes for CASSTGENLQETQCF.

Regarding this clonotype: A read error may explain this, as a much larger clone is one base away. This chain's CDR3 is CGSTPGGAGGYTF. For the CDR3, the DNA is TGTGGCAGCACCCCGGGGGGGGCTGGCGGCTACACCTTC. The V and J genes are TRBV6-5 and TRBJ1-2; TRBD1 is a possible D gene (6 bases). CDR1 MNHEY and CDR2 SVGAGI come from the germline V gene. The CDR3 runs to 13 residues.

As concerns this clonotype: Compared with germline, one end of the junction differs, possibly owing to a read error. V gene TRBV4-1 combines with J gene TRBJ1-2; D possibly corresponds to TRBD1 (5 bases). Germline V gene sequence: CDR1 MGHRA, CDR2 YSYEKL. The CDR3 loop spans 12 amino acids. CDR3 in amino acids: CTSSQAGYGYTF. The CDR3 nucleotides read TGCACCAGCAGCCAAGCAGGGTATGGCTACACCTTC.

Concerning this clonotype: The junction differs from germline at one of its ends, possibly a read error. The J gene is TRBJ2-5, the V gene TRBV4-1, with D possibly matching TRBD2 (5 bases). The CDR3 covers 16 residues. The germline V gene has CDR1 MGHRA and CDR2 YSYEKL. In DNA, the CDR3 is TGCGTCAGCGGCCAAACCAAGAGGAACGGCCAAGAGACCCAGTACTTC. Its translation: CVSGQTKRNGQETQYF.

About this clonotype: Lacking the conserved final phenylalanine or tryptophan, this CDR3 likely reflects a read error. It is unclear where the CDR3 begins or ends on the DNA, so no DNA is shown, and the CDR3 is as TCRdb lists it. This chain connects TRBV11-2 to TRBJ2-7; the table assigns TRBD2, which was not confirmed against the DNA. In germline, CDR1 is SGHAT, CDR2 FQNNGV. The CDR3 is 15 residues long, counting both termini. CDR3 protein: CASSSGTSRTYERYS.

As regards this clonotype: A junction end diverges from the germline sequence, so it may reflect a read error. This chain joins TRBV12-3 or TRBV12-4 and TRBJ2-3; the D gene could be TRBD1 or TRBD2 (5 bases each). The CDR3 sequence is 16 residues long. The DNA of the CDR3 is TGTGCTAGCAGCCTGTACCGGGGCCAAAGCACAGATACGCAGTATTTT. Amino acid sequence: CASSLYRGQSTDTQYF.

This clonotype is a singleton in its sample. One end of the junction fails to match germline, which may point to a read error. In DNA form, the CDR3 reads TGCAGCTTTGAGCCAGGGAACACTGAAGTTTTCTTT. Translating gives CSFEPGNTEVFF. The V and J genes are TRBV29-1 and TRBJ1-1; maybe TRBD1 (5 bases). The germline gives CDR1 SQVTM, CDR2 ANQGSEA. The CDR3 totals 12 residues.

The chain is built from TRBV11-2 and TRBJ2-7; 7 positions match TRBD2. J gave up 6 bases and V 7 bases, and 15 bases lay outside the gene matches. CDR1 SGHAT and CDR2 FQNNGV come from the germline V gene. This CDR3 comprises 15 residues. The CDR3 loop is CASNPWASGSREQYF. The CDR3 bases are TGTGCCAGCAACCCTTGGGCTAGCGGTTCCCGCGAGCAGTACTTC.

Turning to this clonotype: Compared with germline, one end of the junction differs, possibly owing to a read error. The CDR3 region is CASSLKKLYTEAFF. The CDR3 nucleotides are TGTGCGAGCAGCTTGAAGAAGTTGTACACTGAAGCTTTCTTT. This chain joins TRBV11-1 and TRBJ1-1; unclear D gene. This CDR3 is built from 14 residues. Germline lookup yields CDR1 SGHAT and CDR2 FQDESV (reference sequence).

Of note for this clonotype: Given a much more abundant clone one base away, this may be a read error. The CDR3 spells CASSLDRAPKTQYF. Here the CDR3 DNA reads TGTGCCAGCAGCCTGGACAGGGCCCCTAAGACCCAGTACTTC. J is TRBJ2-5 and V is TRBV6-2 or TRBV6-3; 8 bases align to TRBD1. J was trimmed by 6 bases and V by 6 bases; bases with no gene match: 9. CDR3 length equals 14 residues. The germline CDR1 and CDR2 sequences are MNHEY and SVGEGT.

This clonotype was recorded many times. V gene TRBV6-2 or TRBV6-3 combines with J gene TRBJ1-1; the D gene is possibly TRBD1 (5 bases). The V end was cut by 4 bases, the J end by 4 bases, with 10 bases between. This CDR3 is 13 amino acids long. CDR1 and CDR2 (germline): MNHEY, SVGEGT. The CDR3 DNA sequence: TGTGCCAGCAGTTCCTCGGGGGGCACTGAAGCTTTCTTT. It specifies CASSSSGGTEAFF.

Only one count was recorded for this clonotype. A read error is possible here, since a much larger clone lies one base away. The V gene is TRBV10-3, the J gene TRBJ1-1, with D possibly matching TRBD1 (6 bases). Germline assignment: CDR1 ENHRY and CDR2 SYGVKD. CDR3 size: 15 residues. This CDR3 reads CVTRTQGKGNTEAFF. The DNA for the CDR3 is TGTGTCACCCGAACACAGGGTAAGGGGAACACTGAAGCTTTCTTT.